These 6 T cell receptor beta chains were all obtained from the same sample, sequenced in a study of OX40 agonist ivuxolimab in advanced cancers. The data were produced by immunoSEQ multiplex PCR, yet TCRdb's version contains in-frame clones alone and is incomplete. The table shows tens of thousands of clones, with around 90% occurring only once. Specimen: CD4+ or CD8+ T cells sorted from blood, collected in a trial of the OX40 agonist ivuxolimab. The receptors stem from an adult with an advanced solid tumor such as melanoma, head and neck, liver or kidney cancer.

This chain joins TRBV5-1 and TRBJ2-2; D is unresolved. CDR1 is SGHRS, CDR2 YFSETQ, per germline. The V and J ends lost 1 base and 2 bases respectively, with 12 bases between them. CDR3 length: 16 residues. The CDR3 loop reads CASSLRPSANTGELFF. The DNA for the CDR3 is TGCGCCAGCAGCTTGAGGCCCTCGGCCAACACCGGGGAGCTGTTTTTT.

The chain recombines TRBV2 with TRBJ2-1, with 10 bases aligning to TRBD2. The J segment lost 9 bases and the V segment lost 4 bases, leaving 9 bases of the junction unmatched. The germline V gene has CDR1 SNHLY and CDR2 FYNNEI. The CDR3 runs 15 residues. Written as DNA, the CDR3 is TGTGCCAGCAGTGTAGCGGGAGGCTCTTTTGGTGAGCAGTTCTTC. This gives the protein CASSVAGGSFGEQFF.

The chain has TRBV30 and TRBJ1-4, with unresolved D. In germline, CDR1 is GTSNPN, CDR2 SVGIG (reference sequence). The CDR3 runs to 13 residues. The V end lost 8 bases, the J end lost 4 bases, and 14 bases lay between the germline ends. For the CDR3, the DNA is TGTGCCCATGAACGGCGGAATAATGAAAAACTGTTTTTT. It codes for CAHERRNNEKLFF.

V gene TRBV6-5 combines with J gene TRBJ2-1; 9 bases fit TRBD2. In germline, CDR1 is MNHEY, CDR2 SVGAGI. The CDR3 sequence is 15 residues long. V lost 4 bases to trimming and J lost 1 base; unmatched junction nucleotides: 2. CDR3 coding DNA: TGTGCCAGCAGTTTGACTAGCGGTTCCTACAATGAGCAGTTCTTC. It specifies CASSLTSGSYNEQFF.

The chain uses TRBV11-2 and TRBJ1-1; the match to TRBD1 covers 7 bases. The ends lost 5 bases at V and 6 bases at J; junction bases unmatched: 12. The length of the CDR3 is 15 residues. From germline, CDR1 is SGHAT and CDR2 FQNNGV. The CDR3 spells CASSVDRAEGAEAFF. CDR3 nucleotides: TGTGCCAGCAGCGTCGACAGGGCAGAAGGAGCTGAAGCTTTCTTT.

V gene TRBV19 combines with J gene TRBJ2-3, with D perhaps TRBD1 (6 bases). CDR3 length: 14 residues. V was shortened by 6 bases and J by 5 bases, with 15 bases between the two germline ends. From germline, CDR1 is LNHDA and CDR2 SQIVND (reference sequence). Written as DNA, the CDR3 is TGTGCCAGTAGCTTGACAGGAGATGGAGATACGCAGTATTTT. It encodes CASSLTGDGDTQYF.